The present entry profiles one T cell receptor (beta chain) with its context. Its antigen remains unidentified. The germline V gene has CDR1 LNHDA and CDR2 SQIVND (reference sequence). CDR3 length equals 15 residues. J lost 3 bases, V lost 5 bases, and 7 bases had no gene match. This entry is derived from a study of blood T cell dynamics during melanoma immunotherapy. Whole-study context: Patients with metastatic melanoma got pembrolizumab or nivolumab-ipilimumab as first-line care.

Assay: immunoSEQ multiplex PCR; the TCRdb copy retains only in-frame clones and omits some. Counted here are about 12,000 clones, 88% occurring once; the ten biggest clones make up 3.5% to 5%. Study-wide findings and caveats: It remained unknown if the driving T cell clones were melanoma-specific.

Described time point: week 3, after first cycle of checkpoint inhibitor. Blood was drawn before treatment and at week 3 after checkpoint blockade. The receptor comes from a human donor with melanoma. The chain has TRBV19 and TRBJ1-5, with 7 positions matching TRBD1. The sample in question was blood, obtained from a patient treated with checkpoint blockade. Here the CDR3 DNA reads TGTGCCAGTAGTTGGGCAGGGGGAACCAATCAGCCCCAGCATTTT. As protein: CASSWAGGTNQPQHF.